The 24 T cell receptor beta chains reported below all come from one sample, sequenced in a study of OX40 agonist ivuxolimab in advanced cancers. TCRdb's table, derived via immunoSEQ multiplex PCR, lists solely in-frame clones and lacks some. The sample carries some 45,000 clones, roughly four fifths recorded once. The sequenced sample was CD4+ or CD8+ T cells sorted from blood, obtained in a trial of the OX40 agonist ivuxolimab. The receptors derive from an adult with an advanced solid tumor such as melanoma, head and neck, liver or kidney cancer.

The CDR3 DNA follows: TGTGCCAGCAGCTTGGACAGGGGAAAACCTGGAAACACCATATATTTT. It specifies CASSLDRGKPGNTIYF. J is TRBJ1-3 and V is TRBV5-6, with 7 bases lining up with TRBD1. Germline assignment: CDR1 SGHDT and CDR2 YYEEEE. CDR3 length: 16 residues. V shed 0 bases and J 2 bases; nucleotides not matched to a gene: 5.

This clone showed up just a few times. The chain combines TRBV5-1 with TRBJ2-1, with D possibly being TRBD2 (5 bases). Germline assignment: CDR1 SGHRS and CDR2 YFSETQ. CDR3 length: 12 residues. The V gene lost 4 bases and the J gene lost 8 bases, with 10 bases spanning the gap. The chain's CDR3 is CASSEGRDEQFF. The CDR3 region has the DNA TGCGCCAGCAGCGAGGGTAGGGATGAGCAGTTCTTC.

This chain joins TRBV6-5 and TRBJ2-1; no clear D. Trimming cost V 6 bases and J 9 bases, with 18 bases left between them. CDR3 length: 14 amino acids. The germline gives CDR1 MNHEY, CDR2 SVGAGI. CDR3 protein: CASRTPGSLTEQFF. Here the CDR3 DNA reads TGTGCCAGCAGAACACCCGGTTCTTTGACTGAGCAGTTCTTC.

The chain links TRBV5-3 to TRBJ1-2; tentatively, D is TRBD1 (5 bases). TRBV5-3 is annotated as an ORF whose role is uncertain. The V and J ends lost 0 bases and 7 bases respectively, with 16 bases between them. The CDR3 covers 15 residues. This chain's CDR3 is CARSLARGRAVGYTF. Here the CDR3 DNA reads TGTGCCAGAAGCTTGGCCCGGGGCAGGGCGGTTGGCTACACCTTC.

The V call is TRBV15, the J call TRBJ1-5, with 8 positions matching TRBD1. V was clipped by 1 base and J by 5 bases; unmatched bases: 4. The germline V gene encodes CDR1 LNHNV and CDR2 YYDKDF (reference sequence). CDR3 length: 15 residues. This chain's CDR3 is CATSRGQGAYQPQHF. As DNA, the CDR3 is TGTGCCACCAGCAGAGGGCAGGGGGCGTATCAGCCCCAGCATTTT.

This clone came up a few times. The gene calls are TRBV2 and TRBJ1-5; D not resolved. The germline CDR1 and CDR2 sequences are SNHLY and FYNNEI. CDR3 length equals 12 residues. V was cut by 4 bases and J by 9 bases, with 10 bases left in between. CDR3 nucleotides: TGTGCCAGCAGTGCTACCTCAGGGCCCCAGCATTTT. Translating gives CASSATSGPQHF. Full variable domain (missing parts from reference TRBV2 and TRBJ1-5): EPEVTQTPSHQVTQMGQEVILRCVPISNHLYFYWYRQILGQKVEFLVSFYNNEISEKSEIFDDQFSVERPDGSNFTLKIRSTKLEDSAMYFCASSATSGPQHFGDGTRLSIL.

The V and J genes are TRBV6-4 and TRBJ2-3; 7 bases agree with TRBD1. The CDR3 has 14 amino acids. CDR1 is MRHNA and CDR2 is SNTAGT in the germline V gene. Losses at the gene ends were 5 bases for V and 1 base for J; bases not matched to a gene: 3. The CDR3 loop is CASSRDRGTDTQYF. In DNA form, the CDR3 reads TGTGCCAGCAGTAGGGACAGAGGCACAGATACGCAGTATTTT.

This clone occurred a few times. V gene TRBV15 combines with J gene TRBJ1-2; weak D call: TRBD1 (5 bases). The CDR3 loop spans 16 amino acids. V lost 3 bases and J lost 6, with 20 bases in between. Germline CDR1 is LNHNV and CDR2 is YYDKDF (reference sequence). The CDR3 spells CATSRGVGVGRHGYTF. DNA for the CDR3: TGTGCCACCAGCAGGGGGGTAGGAGTGGGGCGGCATGGCTACACCTTC.

In this sample, this clone turned up once. V usage is TRBV5-1 and J usage is TRBJ2-5; D remains ambiguous. CDR3 length: 13 residues. Trimming took off 0 bases at V and 1 base at J, with 4 bases between the two ends. The germline CDR1 and CDR2 sequences are SGHRS and YFSETQ. The CDR3 nucleotides are TGCGCCAGCAGCTTGGATCCCCAAGAGACCCAGTACTTC. Its translation: CASSLDPQETQYF.

This clone was detected only once. The gene calls are TRBV5-1 and TRBJ2-3; 7 bases align to TRBD1. The germline V gene has CDR1 SGHRS and CDR2 YFSETQ. Trimming cost V 5 bases and J 2 bases; bases outside gene matches: 5. The CDR3 sequence is 14 residues long. DNA for the CDR3: TGCGCCAGCAGTCCGGGACAGTACACAGATACGCAGTATTTT. It yields the protein CASSPGQYTDTQYF.

The table lists this clone with a few counts. V gene TRBV2 combines with J gene TRBJ2-2, with 10 bases fitting TRBD1. The CDR3 extends over 17 amino acids. The V gene's germline CDR1 is SNHLY and CDR2 FYNNEI. Losses at the gene ends were 4 bases for V and 6 bases for J; bases not matched to a gene: 11. CDR3 sequence: CASSVRQGAFVSGELFF. The CDR3 DNA is TGTGCCAGCAGTGTCCGACAGGGGGCTTTCGTATCCGGGGAGCTGTTTTTT.

This clone was detected a few times. V gene TRBV2 combines with J gene TRBJ2-2; D might be TRBD2 (6 bases). Germline-derived CDR1 and CDR2 are SNHLY and FYNNEI. The germline V and J ends were trimmed by 5 bases and 4 bases, with 17 bases remaining between them. This CDR3 is 16 amino acids long. CDR3 bases: TGTGCCAGCAGTATCGTGGGAGGAACGGGCACCGGGGAGCTGTTTTTT. The encoded protein is CASSIVGGTGTGELFF.

This chain connects TRBV5-4 to TRBJ2-5; D is unresolved. This CDR3 is 12 amino acids long. V was cut by 3 bases and J by 8 bases, with 11 bases left in between. Germline assignment: CDR1 SGHNT and CDR2 YYREEE (reference sequence). The CDR3 bases are TGTGCCAGCAGCTCCCCTTTGAGTACCCAGTACTTC. This encodes CASSSPLSTQYF.

The CDR3 nucleotides read TGTGCCAGCAGCTCCCCAGCGGGAGAACATGAGCAGTTCTTC. Translating gives CASSSPAGEHEQFF. The J gene is TRBJ2-1, the V gene TRBV11-3; 8 positions match TRBD2. Germline V CDR1 and CDR2: SGHNT, YENEEA. The CDR3 contains 14 residues. V shed 4 bases and J 8 bases; nucleotides not matched to a gene: 7.

In its sample, this clone was seen a few times. The chain has TRBV10-2 and TRBJ1-6; TRBD1 is a possible D gene (5 bases). CDR1 and CDR2 (germline): WSHSY, SAAADI. The CDR3 covers 15 residues. V shed 0 bases and J shed 12 bases, with 15 bases lying between them. The chain's CDR3 is CASSESVGGMGPLHF. CDR3 in DNA: TGCGCCAGCAGTGAGTCTGTGGGGGGTATGGGACCCCTCCACTTT.

This clone was observed a single time. The rearrangement uses TRBV5-5 and TRBJ2-7, with 7 bases lining up with TRBD1. This CDR3 contains 17 residues. V shed 2 bases and J 3 bases; nucleotides not matched to a gene: 14. CDR1 SGHKS and CDR2 YYEKEE come from the germline V gene (reference sequence). The CDR3 loop reads CASSFRQGRNWGYEQYF. As DNA, the CDR3 is TGTGCCAGCAGCTTTCGACAGGGTCGAAACTGGGGCTACGAGCAGTACTTC. Together with reference TRBV5-5 and TRBJ2-7, the CDR3 gives the full variable domain: DAGVTQSPTHLIKTRGQQVTLRCSPISGHKSVSWYQQVLGQGPQFIFQYYEKEERGRGNFPDRFSARQFPNYSSELNVNALLLGDSALYLCASSFRQGRNWGYEQYFGPGTRLTVT.

This clone was found a few times. V is TRBV5-4 and J is TRBJ2-6; TRBD1 might be the D (6 bases). The CDR3 has 16 residues. The germline V gene encodes CDR1 SGHNT and CDR2 YYREEE (reference sequence). V lost 0 bases, J lost 1 base, and 8 bases lay in between. CDR3: CASSLEGGSGANVLTF. In DNA form, the CDR3 reads TGTGCCAGCAGCTTGGAAGGGGGATCTGGGGCCAACGTCCTGACTTTC.

V and J are TRBV11-2 and TRBJ1-3; D is unclear. The CDR3 covers 13 residues. The germline CDR1 and CDR2 sequences are SGHAT and FQNNGV. Trimming left V 5 bases short and J 4 bases short, with 9 bases between. The CDR3 nucleotides are TGTGCCAGCAGCCAAGGCGGCGGAAACACCATATATTTT. It translates to CASSQGGGNTIYF.

The chain employs TRBV7-3 and TRBJ1-6; TRBD1 agrees at 7 bases. The CDR3 consists of 15 residues. Trimming cost V 5 bases and J 7 bases; bases outside gene matches: 8. Germline loops: CDR1 SGHTA, CDR2 FQGTGA. The CDR3: CASSASGTANSPLHF. The DNA for the CDR3 is TGTGCCAGCAGCGCCTCCGGGACAGCAAATTCACCCCTCCACTTT. Complete variable domain (other parts from reference TRBV7-3 and TRBJ1-6): GAGVSQTPSNKVTEKGKYVELRCDPISGHTALYWYRQSLGQGPEFLIYFQGTGAADDSGLPNDRFFAVRPEGSVSTLKIQRTERGDSAVYLCASSASGTANSPLHFGNGTRLTVT.

This clone appeared a single time. The chain joins TRBV6-5 to TRBJ1-2, with 9 bases aligning to TRBD1. CDR3 length: 15 amino acids. After removal of 0 bases from V and 7 bases from J, the junction contained 6 bases not matched to a gene. Germline assignment: CDR1 MNHEY and CDR2 SVGAGI. As DNA, the CDR3 is TGTGCCAGCAGTTACTCGAAACAGGGGGCGGCTGGCTACACCTTC. Amino acid sequence: CASSYSKQGAAGYTF.

V is TRBV5-5 and J is TRBJ1-1; no clear D. The V gene lost 4 bases and the J gene lost 3 bases, with 16 bases spanning the gap. The CDR3 sequence is 15 residues long. Germline V gives CDR1 SGHKS, CDR2 YYEKEE (reference sequence). CDR3 bases: TGTGCCAGCAGCCCCCCCCGGGGTGGGGACACTGAAGCTTTCTTT. Residues: CASSPPRGGDTEAFF. The whole variable domain, remainder taken from reference TRBV5-5 and TRBJ1-1, is DAGVTQSPTHLIKTRGQQVTLRCSPISGHKSVSWYQQVLGQGPQFIFQYYEKEERGRGNFPDRFSARQFPNYSSELNVNALLLGDSALYLCASSPPRGGDTEAFFGQGTRLTVV.

J is TRBJ1-1 and V is TRBV7-2; no clear D gene. CDR3 length: 14 residues. The germline V gene encodes CDR1 SGHTA and CDR2 FQGNSA. Trimming cost V 0 bases and J 1 base, with 6 bases left between them. CDR3 sequence: CASSLAFANTEAFF. CDR3 DNA: TGTGCCAGCAGCTTAGCGTTCGCGAACACTGAAGCTTTCTTT.

The CDR3 region has the DNA TGCAGCGTCATGAGTGATTCTGGAAACACCATATATTTT. Its translation: CSVMSDSGNTIYF. This chain uses TRBV29-1 with TRBJ1-3, with unresolved D. Germline V gene lookup returns CDR1 SQVTM and CDR2 ANQGSEA. The CDR3 has 13 amino acids. With 6 bases removed from V and 1 base from J, the gap between germline ends came to 10 bases.

V gene TRBV29-1 combines with J gene TRBJ2-6; a possible D gene is TRBD1 (5 bases). Germline V lookup: CDR1 SQVTM, CDR2 ANQGSEA. V was cut by 4 bases and J by 2 bases, with 12 bases left in between. There are 15 residues in the CDR3. The CDR3 nucleotides are TGCAGCGTTGTTTCGAGGACAACTGGGGCCAACGTCCTGACTTTC. Translation: CSVVSRTTGANVLTF.